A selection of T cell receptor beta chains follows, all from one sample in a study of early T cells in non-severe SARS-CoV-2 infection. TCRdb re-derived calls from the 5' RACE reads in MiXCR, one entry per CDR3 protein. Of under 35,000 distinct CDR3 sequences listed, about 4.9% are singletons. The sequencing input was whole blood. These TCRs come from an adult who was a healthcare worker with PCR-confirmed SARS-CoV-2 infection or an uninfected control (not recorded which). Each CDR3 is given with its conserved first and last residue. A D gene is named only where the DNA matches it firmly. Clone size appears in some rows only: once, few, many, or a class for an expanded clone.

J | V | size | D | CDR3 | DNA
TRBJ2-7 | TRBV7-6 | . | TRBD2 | CASSLGQQTSVQYF | TGTGCCAGCAGTTTAGGACAGCAGACTAGCGTGCAGTACTTC
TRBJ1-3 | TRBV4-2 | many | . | CASSQVQSGLGTIYF | TGTGCCAGCAGCCAAGTACAGAGTGGATTGGGCACCATATATTTT
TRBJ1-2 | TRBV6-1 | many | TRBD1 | CASRDRGLYGYTF | TGTGCCAGCAGGGACAGGGGGCTCTATGGCTACACCTTC
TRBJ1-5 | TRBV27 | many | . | CASSFQGMNQPQHF | TGTGCCAGCAGTTTCCAGGGAATGAATCAGCCCCAGCATTTT
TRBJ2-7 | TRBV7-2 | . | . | CASSLGTTYEQYF | TGTGCCAGCAGCTTAGGGACAACCTACGAGCAGTACTTC
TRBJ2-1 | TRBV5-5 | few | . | CASSLTGQSSYNEQFF | TGTGCCAGCAGCTTGACCGGTCAGAGCTCCTACAATGAGCAGTTCTTC
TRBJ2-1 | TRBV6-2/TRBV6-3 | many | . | CASSSRGAAYNEQFF | TGTGCCAGCAGTTCTCGGGGGGCAGCCTACAATGAGCAGTTCTTC
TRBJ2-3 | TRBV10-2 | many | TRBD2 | CASGTSGRAVSSYF | TGCGCCAGCGGGACTAGCGGGAGGGCCGTATCGTCGTATTTT
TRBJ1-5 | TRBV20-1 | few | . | CSARWGGVNQPQHF | TGCAGTGCTAGATGGGGGGGCGTTAATCAGCCCCAGCATTTT
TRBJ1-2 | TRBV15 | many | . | CATSSGPDYGYTF | TGTGCCACCAGCAGCGGGCCAGATTATGGCTACACCTTC
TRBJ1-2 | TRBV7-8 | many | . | CASSRVGRTNYGYTF | TGTGCCAGCAGCCGGGTAGGGAGAACTAACTATGGCTACACCTTC
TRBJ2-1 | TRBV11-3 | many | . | CASSFRGTPPYNEQFF | TGTGCCAGCAGCTTCCGGGGGACACCCCCATACAATGAGCAGTTCTTC
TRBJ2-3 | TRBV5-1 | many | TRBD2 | CASSLGLAVLAADTQYF | TGCGCCAGCAGCTTGGGACTAGCGGTCCTGGCGGCGGATACGCAGTATTTT
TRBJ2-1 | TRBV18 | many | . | CASSPLPGTFVGQFF | TGTGCCAGCTCACCCCTCCCAGGGACATTTGTGGGGCAGTTCTTC
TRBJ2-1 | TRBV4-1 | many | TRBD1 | CASSQGTGGYYNEQFF | TGCGCCAGCAGCCAAGGGACAGGGGGCTACTACAATGAGCAGTTCTTC
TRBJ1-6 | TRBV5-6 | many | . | CASSLGPGNSPLHF | TGTGCCAGCAGCTTGGGACCAGGAAATTCACCCCTCCACTTT
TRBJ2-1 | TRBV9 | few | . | CASSLTVYNEQFF | TGTGCCAGCAGCTTGACTGTTTACAATGAGCAGTTCTTC
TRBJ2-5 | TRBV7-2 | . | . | CASSFYAYYTETQYF | TGTGCCAGCAGCTTTTACGCTTATTACACAGAGACCCAGTACTTC
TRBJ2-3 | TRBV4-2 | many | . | CASSQVRGSTDTQYF | TGTGCCAGCAGCCAAGTAAGGGGGAGCACAGATACGCAGTATTTT
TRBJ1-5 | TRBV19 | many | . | CASSISGFRNQPQHF | TGTGCCAGTAGTATTTCGGGGTTTCGCAATCAGCCCCAGCATTTT
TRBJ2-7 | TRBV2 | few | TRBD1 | CAGSKDRRSYEQYF | TGTGCCGGGTCCAAGGACAGGAGATCCTACGAGCAGTACTTC
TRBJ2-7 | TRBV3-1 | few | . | CASSQDPGPYEQYF | TGTGCCAGCAGCCAAGATCCGGGGCCCTACGAGCAGTACTTC